The 18 T cell receptor beta chains in this list originate from one sample, sequenced in a study of blood T cell repertoires in COVID-19. Repertoires were generated with immunoSEQ multiplex PCR, while TCRdb's copy carries only in-frame clones and drops some. The sample yields 200,000 to 250,000 clones, 65% to 85% seen once. Sequencing used PBMCs or T cells enriched from blood (not recorded which). These receptors all come from a woman aged 55-69 years who had recovered from COVID-19.

This rearrangement joins TRBV20-1 to TRBJ2-1, with D possibly matching TRBD2 (5 bases). This CDR3 contains 13 residues. Germline V gene sequence: CDR1 DFQATT, CDR2 SNEGSKA (reference sequence). V lost 3 bases to trimming and J lost 5 bases, with 11 bases between them. As DNA, the CDR3 is TGCAGTGCTAGTCCCGACTATCACAATGAGCAGTTCTTC. As protein: CSASPDYHNEQFF.

The chain links TRBV27 to TRBJ1-5; 8 bases fit TRBD1. The germline V gene encodes CDR1 MNHEY and CDR2 SMNVEV (reference sequence). The ends lost 5 bases at V and 2 bases at J; junction bases unmatched: 11. The CDR3 totals 17 residues. The CDR3 loop is CASSPRTGSLGNQPQHF. CDR3 coding DNA: TGTGCCAGCAGTCCTAGGACAGGGTCTTTGGGCAATCAGCCCCAGCATTTT.

The chain recombines TRBV7-9 with TRBJ1-5; D is unclear. V lost 5 bases to trimming and J lost 5 bases, with 13 bases between them. CDR1 is SEHNR, CDR2 FQNEAQ, per germline (reference sequence). The CDR3 runs to 14 residues. The CDR3 spells CASSRLNEDQPQHF. CDR3 nucleotides: TGTGCCAGCAGCCGTTTAAACGAGGATCAGCCCCAGCATTTT.

This clone was observed a handful of times. The V call is TRBV19, the J call TRBJ1-1; 8 bases are shared with TRBD1. This CDR3 region has 15 residues. Germline loops: CDR1 LNHDA, CDR2 SQIVND (reference sequence). The V segment lost 2 bases and the J segment 4 bases; nucleotides outside the gene matches: 6. CDR3: CASSIQGAFLTEAFF. CDR3 sequence (DNA): TGTGCCAGTAGTATACAGGGGGCGTTCCTCACTGAAGCTTTCTTT.

V and J are TRBV4-2 and TRBJ1-2; tentative D call: TRBD1 (5 bases). The CDR3 contains 15 residues. Germline V gene lookup returns CDR1 LGHNA and CDR2 YNFKEQ. V lost 0 bases and J lost 4, with 12 bases in between. The CDR3 here is CASSQEVTQGYGYTF. CDR3 nucleotide sequence: TGTGCCAGCAGCCAAGAGGTCACGCAGGGCTATGGCTACACCTTC.

The chain recombines TRBV5-6 with TRBJ1-2; TRBD1 agrees at 11 bases. With V trimmed by 3 bases and J by 5 bases, 9 bases remained unmatched. This CDR3 contains 16 residues. Germline CDR1 reads SGHDT; CDR2 reads YYEEEE. CDR3 in amino acids: CASSSSGTGGGYGYTF. The CDR3 DNA is TGTGCCAGCAGCTCATCTGGGACAGGGGGGGGATATGGCTACACCTTC.

The genes are TRBV11-2 and TRBJ2-7; TRBD1 aligns across 7 bases. J gave up 2 bases and V 5 bases, and 6 bases lay outside the gene matches. The CDR3 is 14 amino acids. CDR1 is SGHAT and CDR2 is FQNNGV in the germline V gene. CDR3 bases: TGTGCCAGCAGCGTAGGACAGGAGCCCTACGAGCAGTACTTC. Amino acid sequence: CASSVGQEPYEQYF.

The chain joins TRBV19 to TRBJ2-2; 12 nucleotides agree with TRBD1. V shed 5 bases, J shed 9 bases, and the junction held 7 bases outside the gene matches. This CDR3 spans 15 amino acids. CDR1 and CDR2 (germline): LNHDA, SQIVND (reference sequence). The chain's CDR3 is CASSVTGQGARELFF. The CDR3 DNA sequence: TGTGCCAGTAGTGTCACGGGACAGGGGGCTCGGGAGCTGTTTTTT. Full variable domain (rest looked up from reference TRBV19 and TRBJ2-2): DGGITQSPKYLFRKEGQNVTLSCEQNLNHDAMYWYRQDPGQGLRLIYYSQIVNDFQKGDIAEGYSVSREKKESFPLTVTSAQKNPTAFYLCASSVTGQGARELFFGEGSRLTVL.

The rearrangement links TRBV5-4 to TRBJ2-5, with TRBD2 identical over 9 bases. The CDR3 covers 15 residues. V lost 4 bases and J lost 5; bases outside the gene matches: 9. Germline V gene lookup returns CDR1 SGHNT and CDR2 YYREEE (reference sequence). The CDR3: CASSTSGRRGETQYF. Here the CDR3 DNA reads TGTGCCAGCAGCACAAGCGGGAGGCGCGGGGAGACCCAGTACTTC.

This clone has just a few counts. The V call is TRBV4-1, the J call TRBJ1-5; 9 nucleotides match TRBD1. This CDR3 spans 15 amino acids. V shed 4 bases and J 5 bases; nucleotides not matched to a gene: 6. Germline CDR1 is MGHRA and CDR2 is YSYEKL. The DNA of the CDR3 is TGCGCCAGCAGCCCCCGAGACAGGGGGTATCAGCCCCAGCATTTT. Translated, it gives CASSPRDRGYQPQHF.

DNA for the CDR3: TGTGCCAGCAGCTTAGCGCTAAGTCTAAATAGCAATCAGCCCCAGCATTTT. Amino acids: CASSLALSLNSNQPQHF. The chain couples TRBV7-9 to TRBJ1-5; D is unclear. The CDR3 has 17 residues. Germline V lookup: CDR1 SEHNR, CDR2 FQNEAQ (reference sequence). Trimming pared 0 bases from V and 0 bases from J, leaving 12 bases between.

This chain uses TRBV5-6 with TRBJ1-2, with a weak D call TRBD1 (5 bases). The germline V gene encodes CDR1 SGHDT and CDR2 YYEEEE. Trimming pared 1 base from V and 2 bases from J, leaving 15 bases between. The CDR3 spans 16 residues. The CDR3 nucleotides read TGTGCCAGCAGCTTGCCCCAACCAGGGTGGAACTATGGCTACACCTTC. This gives the protein CASSLPQPGWNYGYTF.

In its sample, this clone was seen a few times. The genes are TRBV4-2 and TRBJ2-1; TRBD1 matches at 7 bases. The CDR3 is made up of 15 amino acids. Germline CDR1 is LGHNA and CDR2 is YNFKEQ. V lost 2 bases and J lost 3; bases outside the gene matches: 4. This CDR3 reads CASSQKSGGYNEQFF. Here the CDR3 DNA reads TGTGCCAGCAGCCAAAAGTCAGGGGGCTACAATGAGCAGTTCTTC.

The chain recombines TRBV13 with TRBJ1-2, with D maybe TRBD1 (6 bases). Trimming removed 5 bases from V and 6 bases from J, with 16 bases in between. The CDR3 is made up of 14 amino acids. The germline V gene encodes CDR1 PRHDT and CDR2 FYEKMQ (reference sequence). CDR3 protein: CASSRGGGRNGYTF. In nucleotides, the CDR3 is TGTGCCAGCAGCCGAGGCGGGGGCCGAAATGGCTACACCTTC.

This clone was counted between two and nine times. The chain combines TRBV19 with TRBJ1-6, with a tentative D call TRBD1 (5 bases). CDR3 size: 15 residues. Germline V gene sequence: CDR1 LNHDA, CDR2 SQIVND (reference sequence). V was trimmed by 6 bases and J by 10 bases, leaving 19 bases between them. CDR3 in amino acids: CASSRGTLLQSPLHF. CDR3 coding DNA: TGTGCCAGTAGCCGCGGGACGCTGTTGCAATCACCCCTCCACTTT.

This rearrangement joins TRBV18 to TRBJ1-1; D is possibly TRBD1 (6 bases). There are 14 residues in the CDR3. The germline gives CDR1 KGHSH, CDR2 LQKENI. The V end lost 2 bases, the J end lost 1 base, and 8 bases lay between the germline ends. The CDR3 DNA reads TGTGCCAGCTCACCAGGACAGAAGAACACTGAAGCTTTCTTT. This encodes CASSPGQKNTEAFF.

The count of this clone is one. The rearrangement uses TRBV7-2 and TRBJ2-2; 9 nucleotides line up with TRBD2. J gave up 7 bases and V 3 bases, and 6 bases lay outside the gene matches. This CDR3 spans 15 amino acids. Looked up from germline, CDR1 is SGHTA and CDR2 is FQGNSA. CDR3 amino acids: CASSLGLAEGGELFF. DNA of the CDR3: TGTGCCAGCAGCTTGGGACTAGCCGAGGGCGGGGAGCTGTTTTTT.

The J gene is TRBJ2-5, the V gene TRBV3-1 (or the pseudogene TRBV3-2); 7 bases line up with TRBD2. Germline CDR1 is LGHDT and CDR2 is YNNKEL (reference sequence). Trimming removed 4 bases from V and 2 bases from J; junction bases left unmatched: 7. The CDR3 covers 15 residues. CDR3 DNA: TGTGCCAGCAGCCCCCAAGCGGGAACTCAAGAGACCCAGTACTTC. This gives the protein CASSPQAGTQETQYF.